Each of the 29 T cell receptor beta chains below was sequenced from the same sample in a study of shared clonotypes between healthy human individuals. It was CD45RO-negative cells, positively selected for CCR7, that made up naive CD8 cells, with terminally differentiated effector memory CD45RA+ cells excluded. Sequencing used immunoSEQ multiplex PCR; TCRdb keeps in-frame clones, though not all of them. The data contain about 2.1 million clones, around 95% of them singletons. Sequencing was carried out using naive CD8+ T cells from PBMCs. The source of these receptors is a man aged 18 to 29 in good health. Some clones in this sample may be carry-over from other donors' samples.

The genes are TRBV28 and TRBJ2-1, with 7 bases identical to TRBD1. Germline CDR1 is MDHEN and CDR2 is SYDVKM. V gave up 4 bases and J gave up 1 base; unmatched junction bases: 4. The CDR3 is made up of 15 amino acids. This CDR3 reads CASSSGTASYNEQFF. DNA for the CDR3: TGTGCCAGCAGTTCTGGGACAGCTTCCTACAATGAGCAGTTCTTC.

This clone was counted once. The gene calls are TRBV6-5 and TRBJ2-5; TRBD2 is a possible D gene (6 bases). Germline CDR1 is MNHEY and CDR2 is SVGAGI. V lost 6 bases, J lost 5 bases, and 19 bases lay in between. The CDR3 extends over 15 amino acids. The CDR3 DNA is TGTGCCAGCAGCCAGACTGGATCCCGGGGGGAGACCCAGTACTTC. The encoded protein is CASSQTGSRGETQYF.

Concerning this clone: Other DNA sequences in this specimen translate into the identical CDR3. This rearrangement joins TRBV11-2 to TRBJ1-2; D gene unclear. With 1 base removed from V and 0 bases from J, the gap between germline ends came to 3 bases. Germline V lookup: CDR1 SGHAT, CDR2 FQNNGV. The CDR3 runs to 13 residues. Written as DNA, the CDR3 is TGTGCCAGCAGCTTAGGGGCTAACTATGGCTACACCTTC. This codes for CASSLGANYGYTF.

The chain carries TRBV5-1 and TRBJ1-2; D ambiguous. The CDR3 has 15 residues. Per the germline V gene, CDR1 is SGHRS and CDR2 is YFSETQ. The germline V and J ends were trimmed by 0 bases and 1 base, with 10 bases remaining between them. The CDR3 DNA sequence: TGCGCCAGCAGCTTGGCGGACGGAATTAACTATGGCTACACCTTC. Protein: CASSLADGINYGYTF.

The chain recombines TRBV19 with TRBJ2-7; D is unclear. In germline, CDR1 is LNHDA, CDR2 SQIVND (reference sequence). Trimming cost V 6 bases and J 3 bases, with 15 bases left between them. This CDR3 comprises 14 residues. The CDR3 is CASSVDTEYYEQYF. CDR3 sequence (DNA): TGTGCCAGTAGCGTTGACACAGAGTACTACGAGCAGTACTTC.

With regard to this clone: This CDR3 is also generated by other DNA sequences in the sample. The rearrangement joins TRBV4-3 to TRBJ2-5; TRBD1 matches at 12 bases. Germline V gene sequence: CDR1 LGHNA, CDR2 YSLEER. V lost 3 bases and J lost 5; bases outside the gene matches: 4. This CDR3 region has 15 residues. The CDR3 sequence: CASSHGTGGAETQYF. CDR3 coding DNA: TGCGCCAGCAGCCATGGGACAGGGGGCGCGGAGACCCAGTACTTC.

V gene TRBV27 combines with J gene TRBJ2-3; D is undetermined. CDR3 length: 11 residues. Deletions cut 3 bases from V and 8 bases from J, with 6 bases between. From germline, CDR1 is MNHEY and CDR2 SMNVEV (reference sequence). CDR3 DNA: TGTGCCAGCAGTTTGGATGGTACGCAGTATTTT. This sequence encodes CASSLDGTQYF.

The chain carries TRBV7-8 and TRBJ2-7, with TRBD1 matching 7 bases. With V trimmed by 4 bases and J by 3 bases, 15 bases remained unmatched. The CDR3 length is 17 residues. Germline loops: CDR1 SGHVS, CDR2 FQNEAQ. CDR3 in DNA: TGTGCCAGCAGCTCCGATACCTGGGCAGGGGGAAACTACGAGCAGTACTTC. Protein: CASSSDTWAGGNYEQYF.

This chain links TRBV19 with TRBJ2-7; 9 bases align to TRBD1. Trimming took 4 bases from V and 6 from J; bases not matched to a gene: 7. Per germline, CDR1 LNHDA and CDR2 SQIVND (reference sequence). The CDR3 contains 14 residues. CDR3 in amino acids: CASSNDRGSLEQYF. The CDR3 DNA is TGTGCCAGTAGTAACGACAGGGGGTCCCTCGAGCAGTACTTC.

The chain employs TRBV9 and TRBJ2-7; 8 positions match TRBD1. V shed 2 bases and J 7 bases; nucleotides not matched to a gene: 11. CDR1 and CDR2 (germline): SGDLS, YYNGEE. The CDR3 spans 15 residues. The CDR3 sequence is CASSVGAGGYREQYF. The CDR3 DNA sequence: TGTGCCAGCAGCGTTGGGGCAGGGGGCTATCGGGAGCAGTACTTC.

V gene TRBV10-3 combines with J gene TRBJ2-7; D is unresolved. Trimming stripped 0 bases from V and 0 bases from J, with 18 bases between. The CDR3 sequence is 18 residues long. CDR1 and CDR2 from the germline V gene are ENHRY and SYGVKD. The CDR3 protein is CAISESKIFERPSYEQYF. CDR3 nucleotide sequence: TGTGCCATCAGTGAGTCGAAGATTTTCGAGCGTCCCTCCTACGAGCAGTACTTC.

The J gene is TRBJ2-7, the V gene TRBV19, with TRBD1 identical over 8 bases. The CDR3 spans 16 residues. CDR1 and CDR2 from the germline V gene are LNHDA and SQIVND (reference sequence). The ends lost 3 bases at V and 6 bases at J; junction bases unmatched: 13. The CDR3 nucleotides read TGTGCCAGTAGTATGCTTGGATTCGGACAGGGCGGCGAGCAGTACTTC. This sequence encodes CASSMLGFGQGGEQYF.

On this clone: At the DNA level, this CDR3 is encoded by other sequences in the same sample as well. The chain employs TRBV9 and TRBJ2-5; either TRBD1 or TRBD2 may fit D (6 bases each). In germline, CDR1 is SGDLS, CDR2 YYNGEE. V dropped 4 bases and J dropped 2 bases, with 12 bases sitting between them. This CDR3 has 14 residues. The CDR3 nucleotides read TGTGCCAGCAGCCTAGGCGGGACACAAGAGACCCAGTACTTC. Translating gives CASSLGGTQETQYF. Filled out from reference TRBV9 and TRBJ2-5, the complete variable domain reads DSGVTQTPKHLITATGQRVTLRCSPRSGDLSVYWYQQSLDQGLQFLIQYYNGEERAKGNILERFSAQQFPDLHSELNLSSLELGDSALYFCASSLGGTQETQYFGPGTRLLVL.

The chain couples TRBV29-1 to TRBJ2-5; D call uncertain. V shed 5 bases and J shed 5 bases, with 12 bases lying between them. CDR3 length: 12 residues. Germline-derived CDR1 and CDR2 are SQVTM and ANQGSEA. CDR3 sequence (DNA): TGCAGCGTTACGCCTCAGTCGGAGACCCAGTACTTC. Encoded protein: CSVTPQSETQYF.

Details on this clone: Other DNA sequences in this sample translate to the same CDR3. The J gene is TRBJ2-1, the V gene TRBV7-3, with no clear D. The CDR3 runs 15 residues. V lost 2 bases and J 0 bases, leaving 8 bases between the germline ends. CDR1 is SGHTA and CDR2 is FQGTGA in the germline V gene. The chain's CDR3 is CASSLAGSSYNEQFF. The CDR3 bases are TGTGCCAGCAGCTTAGCCGGCAGCTCCTACAATGAGCAGTTCTTC.

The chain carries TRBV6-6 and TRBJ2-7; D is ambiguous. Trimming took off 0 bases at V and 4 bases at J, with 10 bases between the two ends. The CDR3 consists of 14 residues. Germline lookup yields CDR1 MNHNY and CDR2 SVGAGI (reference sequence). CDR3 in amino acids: CASSYSGSWYEQYF. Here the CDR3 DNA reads TGTGCCAGCAGTTACTCCGGCAGCTGGTACGAGCAGTACTTC.

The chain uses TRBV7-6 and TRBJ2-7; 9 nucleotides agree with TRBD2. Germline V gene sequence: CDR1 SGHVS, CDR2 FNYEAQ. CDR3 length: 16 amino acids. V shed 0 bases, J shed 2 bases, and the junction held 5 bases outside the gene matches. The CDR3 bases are TGTGCCAGCAGCTTAGCGGGCGGGAGGGAGCCCTACGAGCAGTACTTC. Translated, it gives CASSLAGGREPYEQYF.

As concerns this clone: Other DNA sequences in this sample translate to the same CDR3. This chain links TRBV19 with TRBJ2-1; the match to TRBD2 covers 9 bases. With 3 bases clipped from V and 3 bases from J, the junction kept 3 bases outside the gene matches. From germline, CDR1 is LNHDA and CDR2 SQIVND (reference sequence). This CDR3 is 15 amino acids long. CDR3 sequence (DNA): TGTGCCAGTAGTATTTTGACTAGCGGCTACAATGAGCAGTTCTTC. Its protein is CASSILTSGYNEQFF.

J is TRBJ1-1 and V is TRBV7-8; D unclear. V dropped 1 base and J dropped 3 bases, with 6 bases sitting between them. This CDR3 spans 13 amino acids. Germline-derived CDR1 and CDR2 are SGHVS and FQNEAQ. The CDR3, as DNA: TGTGCCAGCAGCTTAGATGGGGACACTGAAGCTTTCTTT. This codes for CASSLDGDTEAFF.

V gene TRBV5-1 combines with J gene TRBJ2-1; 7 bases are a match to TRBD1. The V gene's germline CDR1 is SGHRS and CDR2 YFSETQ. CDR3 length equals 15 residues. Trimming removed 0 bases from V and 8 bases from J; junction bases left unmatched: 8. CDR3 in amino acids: CASSLVGQPGDEQFF. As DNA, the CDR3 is TGCGCCAGCAGCTTGGTGGGACAGCCTGGCGATGAGCAGTTCTTC. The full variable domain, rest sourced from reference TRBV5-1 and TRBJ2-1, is KAGVTQTPRYLIKTRGQQVTLSCSPISGHRSVSWYQQTPGQGLQFLFEYFSETQRNKGNFPGRFSGRQFSNSRSEMNVSTLELGDSALYLCASSLVGQPGDEQFFGPGTRLTVL.

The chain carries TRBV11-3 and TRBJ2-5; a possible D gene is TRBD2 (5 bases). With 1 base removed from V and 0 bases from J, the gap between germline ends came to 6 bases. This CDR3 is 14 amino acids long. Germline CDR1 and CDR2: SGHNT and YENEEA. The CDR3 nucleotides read TGTGCCAGCAGCTTAGGAGGGTACCAAGAGACCCAGTACTTC. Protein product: CASSLGGYQETQYF.

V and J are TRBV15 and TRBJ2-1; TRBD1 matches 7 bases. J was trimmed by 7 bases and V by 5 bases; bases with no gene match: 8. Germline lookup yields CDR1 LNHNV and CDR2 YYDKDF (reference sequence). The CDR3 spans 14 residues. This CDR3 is CATSSNSGGNEQFF. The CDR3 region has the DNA TGTGCCACCAGCTCGAATTCAGGGGGTAATGAGCAGTTCTTC.

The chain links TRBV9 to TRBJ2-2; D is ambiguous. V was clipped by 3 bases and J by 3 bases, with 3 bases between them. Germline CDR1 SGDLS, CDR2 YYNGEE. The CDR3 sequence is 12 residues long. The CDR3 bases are TGTGCCAGCAGCGGATACACCGGGGAGCTGTTTTTT. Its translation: CASSGYTGELFF.

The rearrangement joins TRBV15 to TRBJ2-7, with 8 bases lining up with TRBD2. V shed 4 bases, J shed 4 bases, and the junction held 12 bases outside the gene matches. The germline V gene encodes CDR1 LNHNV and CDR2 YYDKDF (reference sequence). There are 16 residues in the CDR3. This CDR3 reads CATSKVAGLALYEQYF. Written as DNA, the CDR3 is TGTGCCACCAGCAAAGTAGCTGGACTAGCCCTTTACGAGCAGTACTTC.

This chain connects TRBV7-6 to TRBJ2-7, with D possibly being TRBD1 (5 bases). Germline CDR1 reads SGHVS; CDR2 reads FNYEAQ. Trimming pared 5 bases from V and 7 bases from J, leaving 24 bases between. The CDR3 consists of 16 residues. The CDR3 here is CASSAQGVDRHGEQYF. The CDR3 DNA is TGTGCCAGCAGCGCTCAAGGGGTGGACCGCCATGGGGAGCAGTACTTC.

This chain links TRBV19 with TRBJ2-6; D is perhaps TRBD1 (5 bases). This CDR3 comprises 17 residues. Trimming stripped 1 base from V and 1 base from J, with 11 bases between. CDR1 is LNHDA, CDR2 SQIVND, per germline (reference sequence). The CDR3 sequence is CASSIVGRTSGANVLTF. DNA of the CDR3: TGTGCCAGTAGTATAGTAGGGCGGACATCTGGGGCCAACGTCCTGACTTTC.

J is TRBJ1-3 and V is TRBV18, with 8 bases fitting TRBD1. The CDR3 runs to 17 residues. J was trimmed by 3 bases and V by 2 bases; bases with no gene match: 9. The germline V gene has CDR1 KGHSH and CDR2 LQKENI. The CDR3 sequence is CASSPVDTGGNGNTIYF. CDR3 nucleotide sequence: TGTGCCAGCTCACCAGTTGATACAGGGGGAAATGGAAACACCATATATTTT.

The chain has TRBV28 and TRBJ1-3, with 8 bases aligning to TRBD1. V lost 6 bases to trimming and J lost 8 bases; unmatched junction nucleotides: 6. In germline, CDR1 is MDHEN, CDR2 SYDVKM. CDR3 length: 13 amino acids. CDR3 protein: CASREQGEYTIYF. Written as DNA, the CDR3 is TGTGCCAGCAGAGAACAGGGGGAATACACCATATATTTT.

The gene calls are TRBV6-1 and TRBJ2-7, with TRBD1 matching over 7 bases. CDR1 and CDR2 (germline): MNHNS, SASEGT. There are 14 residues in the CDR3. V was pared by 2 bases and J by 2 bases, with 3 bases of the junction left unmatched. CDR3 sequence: CASSELGQTYEQYF. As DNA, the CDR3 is TGTGCCAGCAGTGAATTGGGACAGACCTACGAGCAGTACTTC.